One sample yielded the 14 T cell receptor beta chains listed below, sequenced in a study of T cell repertoires in cytomegalovirus infection. TCRdb ran MiXCR on the reads and lists one entry per CDR3 protein. The repertoire includes 200,000 to 300,000 distinct CDR3 sequences, roughly 10% of them detected once, and about 14% sits in the top ten. Sequencing input: PBMCs. These TCRs come from a human donor in good health (CMV status not recorded). Some clones in this sample may be carry-over from other donors' samples.

The rearrangement links TRBV20-1 to TRBJ2-7; TRBD2 matches 14 bases. Trimming cost V 3 bases and J 6 bases; bases outside gene matches: 10. The CDR3 consists of 16 residues. The V gene's germline CDR1 is DFQATT and CDR2 SNEGSKA (reference sequence). CDR3 in DNA: TGCAGTGCTAGGACTAGCGGGAGGGCCGAGGATGGCGAGCAGTACTTC. Translated: CSARTSGRAEDGEQYF.

This clonotype was seen more than once but under ten times. The chain uses TRBV18 and TRBJ2-7, with 10 bases fitting TRBD1. The trim removed 6 bases at V and 2 bases at J, leaving 13 bases unmatched. Germline loops: CDR1 KGHSH, CDR2 LQKENI. The CDR3 runs 17 residues. The CDR3 protein is CASSPTMGTGATYEQYF. In DNA form, the CDR3 reads TGTGCCAGCTCCCCCACAATGGGGACAGGGGCAACCTACGAGCAGTACTTC. The full variable domain, completed using reference TRBV18 and TRBJ2-7, is NAGVMQNPRHLVRRRGQEARLRCSPMKGHSHVYWYRQLPEEGLKFMVYLQKENIIDESGMPKERFSAEFPKEGPSILRIQQVVRGDSAAYFCASSPTMGTGATYEQYFGPGTRLTVT.

This clonotype showed up many times. This chain links TRBV7-2 with TRBJ1-6; TRBD1 agrees at 11 bases. Per germline, CDR1 SGHTA and CDR2 FQGNSA. This CDR3 comprises 14 residues. Unmatched junction bases numbered 5, after V lost 4 bases and J lost 12 bases. The CDR3 region is CASSYGQGAEPLHF. For the CDR3, the DNA is TGTGCCAGCAGCTACGGACAGGGGGCAGAACCCCTCCACTTT.

This clonotype has a count of ten or more. J is TRBJ1-2 and V is TRBV9; a weak D match, TRBD1 (5 bases). Between the trimmed V and J ends, which lost 3 bases and 5 bases, there was a span of 11 bases. This CDR3 contains 13 residues. Looked up from germline, CDR1 is SGDLS and CDR2 is YYNGEE. The CDR3 here is CASSASGYYGYTF. Here the CDR3 DNA reads TGTGCCAGCAGCGCATCAGGGTATTATGGCTACACCTTC.

In its sample, this clonotype was seen many times. The CDR3 sequence: CASSLAPGADTQYF. DNA for the CDR3: TGTGCCAGCAGCTTAGCGCCTGGGGCAGATACGCAGTATTTT. J is TRBJ2-3 and V is TRBV7-2; D unresolved. The CDR3 sequence is 14 residues long. V was clipped by 0 bases and J by 4 bases, with 8 bases between them. Germline V gives CDR1 SGHTA, CDR2 FQGNSA.

There are many counts of this clonotype. The chain joins TRBV7-2 to TRBJ2-7; possible D gene TRBD2, 8 bases. CDR3 length: 16 residues. V lost 1 base and J 4 bases, leaving 17 bases between the germline ends. CDR1 is SGHTA and CDR2 is FQGNSA in the germline V gene. CDR3 nucleotide sequence: TGTGCCAGCAGCTTAGAGGGGGCTAGCGGGTTTTACGAGCAGTACTTC. It is translated as CASSLEGASGFYEQYF.

This clonotype was counted a few times. The gene calls are TRBV20-1 and TRBJ2-1, with TRBD2 matching over 9 bases. J was trimmed by 1 base and V by 7 bases; bases with no gene match: 8. The CDR3 loop spans 15 amino acids. Germline-derived CDR1 and CDR2 are DFQATT and SNEGSKA (reference sequence). CDR3 amino acids: CSVKASGRSYNEQFF. CDR3 coding DNA: TGCAGTGTCAAGGCGAGCGGGAGGTCCTACAATGAGCAGTTCTTC.

This clonotype was counted ten times or more. The V gene is TRBV10-3, the J gene TRBJ1-1; 7 bases map to TRBD1. V was clipped by 2 bases and J by 0 bases; unmatched bases: 3. CDR3 length: 15 amino acids. CDR1 is ENHRY, CDR2 SYGVKD, per germline. CDR3 region: CAISEKTGLNTEAFF. In nucleotides, the CDR3 is TGTGCCATCAGTGAGAAGACAGGGTTGAACACTGAAGCTTTCTTT.

This clonotype appeared many times. V usage is TRBV7-3 and J usage is TRBJ2-7; D is perhaps TRBD1 (6 bases). Per germline, CDR1 SGHTA and CDR2 FQGTGA. The CDR3 sequence is 13 residues long. Trimming removed 2 bases at V and 6 bases at J, with 11 bases between. The DNA of the CDR3 is TGTGCCAGCAGCTTAGGGACATTGACCGAGCAGTACTTC. Translating gives CASSLGTLTEQYF. Based on the CDR3 plus reference TRBV7-3 and TRBJ2-7, the full variable domain is GAGVSQTPSNKVTEKGKYVELRCDPISGHTALYWYRQSLGQGPEFLIYFQGTGAADDSGLPNDRFFAVRPEGSVSTLKIQRTERGDSAVYLCASSLGTLTEQYFGPGTRLTVT.

This chain joins TRBV6-2 or TRBV6-3 and TRBJ2-1, with 7 bases that match TRBD1. The CDR3 totals 16 residues. The V and J ends lost 5 bases and 0 bases, in that order; junction bases with no gene match: 7. Germline CDR1 is MNHEY and CDR2 is SVGEGT. The CDR3 DNA follows: TGTGCCAGCAGTCGTGGGACAGAAACCTCCTACAATGAGCAGTTCTTC. This codes for CASSRGTETSYNEQFF.

The table lists this clonotype with many counts. This chain joins TRBV7-2 and TRBJ2-6; D call uncertain. This CDR3 is built from 15 residues. Germline values: CDR1 SGHTA, CDR2 FQGNSA. The V gene lost 0 bases and the J gene lost 2 bases, with 5 bases spanning the gap. The CDR3, as DNA: TGTGCCAGCAGCTTAGCGGTAACTGGGGCCAACGTCCTGACTTTC. It specifies CASSLAVTGANVLTF.

The gene calls are TRBV7-6 and TRBJ2-2; tentatively, D is TRBD2 (6 bases). This CDR3 comprises 15 residues. Germline V gives CDR1 SGHVS, CDR2 FNYEAQ. V was pared by 3 bases and J by 0 bases, with 8 bases between. The CDR3 sequence is CASSFGTANTGELFF. CDR3 nucleotides: TGTGCCAGCAGCTTTGGGACTGCGAACACCGGGGAGCTGTTTTTT.

The chain uses TRBV29-1 and TRBJ2-5; TRBD1 might be the D (6 bases). V gave up 4 bases and J gave up 2 bases, with 11 bases separating them. CDR3 length: 13 amino acids. Germline CDR1 is SQVTM and CDR2 is ANQGSEA. DNA of the CDR3: TGCAGCGTTGCCGGACAGAGGCAAGAGACCCAGTACTTC. It codes for CSVAGQRQETQYF.

This clonotype appeared many times. The V gene is TRBV7-6, the J gene TRBJ2-1; 8 positions agree with TRBD2. This CDR3 has 16 residues. With 5 bases clipped from V and 4 bases from J, the junction kept 10 bases outside the gene matches. In germline, CDR1 is SGHVS, CDR2 FNYEAQ. As DNA, the CDR3 is TGTGCCAGCAGCCCCCTAGGGCGGGGGGTATACAATGAGCAGTTCTTC. Translation gives CASSPLGRGVYNEQFF.